These T cell receptor beta chains were read from a single sample in a study of T-cell memory formation after mild COVID-19. MiXCR was run by TCRdb on the 5' RACE reads, yielding one entry per CDR3 protein. The table lists tens of thousands of distinct CDR3 sequences, 20% to 25% of them singletons. The sample taken for sequencing was PBMCs or a T cell subset sorted from them (not recorded which). All receptors come from a man younger than 35 who had mild COVID-19 (a few samples of this study predate the infection). Cell type and time point are not known. Both conserved end residues are part of each CDR3. Fields, in order: J gene, V gene, D gene, clone size, CDR3 protein, CDR3 DNA. A D gene is named only where the DNA matches it firmly. A row's size may be missing; if present it is once, few, many or a size class.

j_call: TRBJ2-3; v_call: TRBV4-3; d_call: TRBD1; clone_size: few; cdr3_aa: CASSPRGLTDTQYF; cdr3_nt: TGCGCCAGCAGCCCCAGGGGGCTCACAGATACGCAGTATTTT
j_call: TRBJ2-7; v_call: TRBV6-2/TRBV6-3; d_call: NA; clone_size: few; cdr3_aa: CASSYWENEQYF; cdr3_nt: TGTGCCAGCAGTTACTGGGAAAACGAGCAGTACTTC
j_call: TRBJ1-1; v_call: TRBV29-1; d_call: TRBD1; clone_size: NA; cdr3_aa: CSGGTGGTEAFF; cdr3_nt: TGCAGCGGGGGGACAGGAGGAACTGAAGCTTTCTTT
j_call: TRBJ2-1; v_call: TRBV24-1; d_call: NA; clone_size: once; cdr3_aa: CATSDLQVGEQFF; cdr3_nt: TGTGCCACCAGTGATCTCCAGGTGGGTGAGCAGTTCTTC
j_call: TRBJ2-7; v_call: TRBV29-1; d_call: NA; clone_size: NA; cdr3_aa: CSVESSSTYEQYF; cdr3_nt: TGCAGCGTTGAATCCAGCTCAACCTACGAGCAGTACTTC
j_call: TRBJ2-1; v_call: TRBV5-1; d_call: TRBD2; clone_size: once; cdr3_aa: CASSLVASGNEQFF; cdr3_nt: TGCGCCAGCAGCTTGGTGGCTAGCGGCAATGAGCAGTTCTTC
j_call: TRBJ2-1; v_call: TRBV9; d_call: TRBD2; clone_size: NA; cdr3_aa: CASSVAGGAYEQFF; cdr3_nt: TGTGCCAGCAGCGTAGCCGGGGGGGCGTATGAGCAGTTCTTC
j_call: TRBJ2-7; v_call: TRBV5-1; d_call: NA; clone_size: few; cdr3_aa: CASSLRQTDEQYF; cdr3_nt: TGCGCCAGCAGCTTGAGGCAGACAGACGAGCAGTACTTC
j_call: TRBJ1-2; v_call: TRBV28; d_call: NA; clone_size: NA; cdr3_aa: CASSFVSVGPTVSYTF; cdr3_nt: TGTGCCAGCAGTTTCGTCTCTGTGGGGCCTACGGTGAGCTACACCTTC
j_call: TRBJ2-2; v_call: TRBV4-1; d_call: NA; clone_size: few; cdr3_aa: CASSQVKVDVTGELFF; cdr3_nt: TGCGCCAGCAGCCAGGTGAAGGTGGACGTCACCGGGGAGCTGTTTTTT
j_call: TRBJ2-5; v_call: TRBV9; d_call: TRBD1; clone_size: few; cdr3_aa: CASSAWDRREETQYF; cdr3_nt: TGTGCCAGCAGCGCGTGGGACAGAAGAGAAGAGACCCAGTACTTC
j_call: TRBJ1-4; v_call: TRBV6-6; d_call: NA; clone_size: NA; cdr3_aa: CASSYDSEANEKLFF; cdr3_nt: TGTGCCAGCAGTTACGATTCAGAAGCTAATGAAAAACTGTTTTTT
j_call: TRBJ1-1; v_call: TRBV7-9; d_call: NA; clone_size: few; cdr3_aa: CASSRDSREAFF; cdr3_nt: TGTGCCAGCAGCCGTGACAGCCGTGAAGCTTTCTTT
j_call: TRBJ2-5; v_call: TRBV6-5; d_call: NA; clone_size: NA; cdr3_aa: CASNRAVGGETQYF; cdr3_nt: TGTGCCAGCAACCGGGCAGTAGGAGGAGAGACCCAGTACTTC
j_call: TRBJ2-1; v_call: TRBV4-3; d_call: NA; clone_size: few; cdr3_aa: CASSQEVVRNEQFF; cdr3_nt: TGCGCCAGCAGCCAAGAAGTTGTCCGCAATGAGCAGTTCTTC
j_call: TRBJ1-2; v_call: TRBV6-5; d_call: NA; clone_size: NA; cdr3_aa: CASSVVGSYGYTF; cdr3_nt: TGTGCCAGCAGTGTCGTTGGGTCCTATGGCTACACCTTC
j_call: TRBJ2-3; v_call: TRBV4-1; d_call: NA; clone_size: once; cdr3_aa: CASSEVLGEGNTDTQYF; cdr3_nt: TGCGCCAGCAGCGAAGTTCTGGGCGAGGGGAACACAGATACGCAGTATTTT
j_call: TRBJ2-2; v_call: TRBV4-1; d_call: NA; clone_size: NA; cdr3_aa: CASSQAENTGELFF; cdr3_nt: TGCGCCAGCAGCCAGGCAGAGAACACCGGGGAGCTGTTTTTT
j_call: TRBJ2-5; v_call: TRBV3-1; d_call: TRBD2; clone_size: once; cdr3_aa: CASSQDRSSGGPRETQYF; cdr3_nt: TGTGCCAGCAGCCAAGATAGGTCTAGCGGGGGTCCGCGGGAGACCCAGTACTTC
j_call: TRBJ2-1; v_call: TRBV19; d_call: NA; clone_size: NA; cdr3_aa: CASSTGLSSYNEQFF; cdr3_nt: TGTGCCAGTAGTACCGGACTGAGCTCCTACAATGAGCAGTTCTTC
j_call: TRBJ2-7; v_call: TRBV6-2/TRBV6-3; d_call: NA; clone_size: few; cdr3_aa: CASSFGQTPDYEQYF; cdr3_nt: TGTGCCAGCAGTTTTGGTCAGACACCAGATTACGAGCAGTACTTC
j_call: TRBJ2-1; v_call: TRBV4-1; d_call: TRBD1; clone_size: NA; cdr3_aa: CASSQQGALDEQFF; cdr3_nt: TGCGCCAGCAGCCAGCAGGGGGCGCTGGATGAGCAGTTCTTC
j_call: TRBJ2-3; v_call: TRBV6-4; d_call: NA; clone_size: NA; cdr3_aa: CASSDNVASMADTQYF; cdr3_nt: TGTGCCAGCAGTGACAACGTTGCTAGCATGGCAGATACGCAGTATTTT
j_call: TRBJ2-2; v_call: TRBV11-2; d_call: NA; clone_size: many; cdr3_aa: CASSPSQGTGELFF; cdr3_nt: TGTGCCAGCAGCCCCTCACAGGGAACCGGGGAGCTGTTTTTT
j_call: TRBJ1-2; v_call: TRBV29-1; d_call: NA; clone_size: NA; cdr3_aa: CSVGGSGAYGYTF; cdr3_nt: TGCAGCGTTGGTGGATCAGGGGCTTATGGCTACACCTTC